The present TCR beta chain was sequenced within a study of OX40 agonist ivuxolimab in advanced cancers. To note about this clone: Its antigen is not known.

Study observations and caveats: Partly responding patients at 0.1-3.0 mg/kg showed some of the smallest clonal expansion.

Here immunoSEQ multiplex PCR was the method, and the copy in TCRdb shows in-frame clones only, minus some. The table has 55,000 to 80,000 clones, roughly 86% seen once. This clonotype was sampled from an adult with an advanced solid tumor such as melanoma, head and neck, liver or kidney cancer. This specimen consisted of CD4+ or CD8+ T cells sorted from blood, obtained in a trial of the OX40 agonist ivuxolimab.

In DNA, the CDR3 is TGTGCCAGCAGTCCCACGCGGGGGGCCATTTCTGAAGAGCAGTACTTC. Translating gives CASSPTRGAISEEQYF. V usage is TRBV7-2 and J usage is TRBJ2-7; 8 bases fit TRBD2. Germline CDR1 is SGHTA and CDR2 is FQGNSA. The J segment lost 7 bases and the V segment lost 6 bases, leaving 17 bases of the junction unmatched. The CDR3 is 16 amino acids. Using reference TRBV7-2 and TRBJ2-7 for the parts outside the CDR3, the full variable domain is GAGVSQSPSNKVTEKGKDVELRCDPISGHTALYWYRQSLGQGLEFLIYFQGNSAPDKSGLPSDRFSAERTGGSVSTLTIQRTQQEDSAVYLCASSPTRGAISEEQYFGPGTRLTVT.